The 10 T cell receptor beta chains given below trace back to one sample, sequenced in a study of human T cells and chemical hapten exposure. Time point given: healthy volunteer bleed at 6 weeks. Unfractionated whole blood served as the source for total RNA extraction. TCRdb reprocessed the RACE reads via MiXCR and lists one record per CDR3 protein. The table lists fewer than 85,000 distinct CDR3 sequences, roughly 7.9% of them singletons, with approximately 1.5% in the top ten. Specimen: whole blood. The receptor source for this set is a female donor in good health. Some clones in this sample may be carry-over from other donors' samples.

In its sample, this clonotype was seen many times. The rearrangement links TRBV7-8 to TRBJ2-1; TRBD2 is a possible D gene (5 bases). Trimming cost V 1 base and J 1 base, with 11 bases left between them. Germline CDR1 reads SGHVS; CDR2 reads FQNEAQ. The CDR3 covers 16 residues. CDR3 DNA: TGTGCCAGCAGCTTAGAGGCGACGGGGTCCTACAATGAGCAGTTCTTC. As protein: CASSLEATGSYNEQFF.

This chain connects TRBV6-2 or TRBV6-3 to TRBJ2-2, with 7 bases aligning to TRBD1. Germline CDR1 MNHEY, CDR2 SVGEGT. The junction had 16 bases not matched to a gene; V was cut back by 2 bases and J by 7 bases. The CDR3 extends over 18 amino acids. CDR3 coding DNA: TGTGCCAGCAGTTACGGCCCTGGACAGGCCTGGATTAACGGGGAGCTGTTTTTT. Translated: CASSYGPGQAWINGELFF.

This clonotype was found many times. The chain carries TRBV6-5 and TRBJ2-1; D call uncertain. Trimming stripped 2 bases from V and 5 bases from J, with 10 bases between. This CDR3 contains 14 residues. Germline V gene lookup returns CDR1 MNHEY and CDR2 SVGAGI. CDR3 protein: CASSYKETHNEQFF. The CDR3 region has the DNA TGTGCCAGCAGTTACAAGGAGACTCACAATGAGCAGTTCTTC.

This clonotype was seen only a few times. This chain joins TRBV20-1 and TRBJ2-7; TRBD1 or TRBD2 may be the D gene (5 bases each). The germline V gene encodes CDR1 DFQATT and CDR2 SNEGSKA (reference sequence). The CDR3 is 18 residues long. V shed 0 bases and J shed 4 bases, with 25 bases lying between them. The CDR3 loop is CSAREKKIWDPPRYEQYF. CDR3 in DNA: TGCAGTGCTAGAGAAAAAAAAATATGGGACCCTCCTAGGTACGAGCAGTACTTC.

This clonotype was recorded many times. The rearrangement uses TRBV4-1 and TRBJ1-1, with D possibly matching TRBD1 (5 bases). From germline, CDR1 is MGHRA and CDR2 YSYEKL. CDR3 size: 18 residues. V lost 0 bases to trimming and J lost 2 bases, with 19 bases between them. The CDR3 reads CASSQDWAGRRRNTEAFF. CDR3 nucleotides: TGCGCCAGCAGCCAAGATTGGGCAGGGAGGAGGAGAAACACTGAAGCTTTCTTT.

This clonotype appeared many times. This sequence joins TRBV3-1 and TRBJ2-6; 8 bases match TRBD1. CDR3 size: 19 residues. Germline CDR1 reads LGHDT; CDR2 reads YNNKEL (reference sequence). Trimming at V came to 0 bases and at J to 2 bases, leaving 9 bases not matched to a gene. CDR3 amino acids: CASSQDLGQVGAGANVLTF. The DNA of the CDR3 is TGTGCCAGCAGCCAAGATTTGGGACAGGTCGGCGCTGGGGCCAACGTCCTGACTTTC. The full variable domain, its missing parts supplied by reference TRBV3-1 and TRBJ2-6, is DTAVSQTPKYLVTQMGNDKSIKCEQNLGHDTMYWYKQDSKKFLKIMFSYNNKELIINETVPNRFSPKSPDKAHLNLHINSLELGDSAVYFCASSQDLGQVGAGANVLTFGAGSRLTVL.

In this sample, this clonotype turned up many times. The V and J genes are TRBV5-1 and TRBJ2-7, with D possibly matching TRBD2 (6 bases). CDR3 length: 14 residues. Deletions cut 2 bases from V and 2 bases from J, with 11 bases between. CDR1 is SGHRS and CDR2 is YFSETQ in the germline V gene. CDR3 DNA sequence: TGCGCCAGCAGCTTAGACCCGGGGGCCTACGAGCAGTACTTC. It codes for CASSLDPGAYEQYF.

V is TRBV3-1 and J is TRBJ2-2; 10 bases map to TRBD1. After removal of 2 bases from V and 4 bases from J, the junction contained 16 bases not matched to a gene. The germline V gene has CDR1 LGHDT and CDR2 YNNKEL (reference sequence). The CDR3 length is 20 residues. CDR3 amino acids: CASSQYGTGVGLLSTGELFF. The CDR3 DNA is TGTGCCAGCAGCCAATATGGGACAGGGGTCGGGCTTTTGAGCACCGGGGAGCTGTTTTTT.

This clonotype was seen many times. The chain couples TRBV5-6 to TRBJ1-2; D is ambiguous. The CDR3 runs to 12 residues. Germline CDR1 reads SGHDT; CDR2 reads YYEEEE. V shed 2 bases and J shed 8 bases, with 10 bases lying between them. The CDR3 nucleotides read TGTGCCAGCAGCTTCTCTGGCGGCGGCTACACCTTC. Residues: CASSFSGGGYTF.

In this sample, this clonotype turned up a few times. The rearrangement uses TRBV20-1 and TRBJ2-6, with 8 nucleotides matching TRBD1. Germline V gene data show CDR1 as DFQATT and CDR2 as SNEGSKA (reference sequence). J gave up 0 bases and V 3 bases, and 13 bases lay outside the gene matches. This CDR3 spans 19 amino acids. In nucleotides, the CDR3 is TGCAGTGCTAGTCTGACAATGACAGGGGCTAGCTCTGGGGCCAACGTCCTGACTTTC. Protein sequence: CSASLTMTGASSGANVLTF.